A selection of T cell receptor beta chains follows, all from one sample in a study of blood T cell repertoires in COVID-19. The method was immunoSEQ multiplex PCR; TCRdb's version includes in-frame clones alone and lacks a portion of them. The sample holds fewer than 400,000 clones, 87% seen once. Source material: PBMCs or T cells enriched from blood (not recorded which). The receptors shown here come from a woman aged 50 to 60 who had recovered from COVID-19. Both conserved end residues are part of each CDR3. D genes are given only for firm matches. Clone sizes are given selectively: once, few, many, or a class where the clone is expanded.

J: TRBJ1-1; D: NA; V: TRBV19; size: once; CDR3: CASSIGTMNTEAFF; DNA: TGTGCCAGTAGTATAGGGACTATGAACACTGAAGCTTTCTTT
J: TRBJ1-1; D: NA; V: TRBV9; size: NA; CDR3: CASARVGEGTEAFF; DNA: TGTGCCAGCGCTCGGGTCGGGGAGGGAACTGAAGCTTTCTTT
J: TRBJ1-1; D: NA; V: TRBV25-1; size: NA; CDR3: CASSGGREAFF; DNA: TGTGCCAGCAGTGGTGGGCGTGAAGCTTTCTTT
J: TRBJ2-7; D: TRBD1; V: TRBV5-1; size: once; CDR3: CASSEGQAYEQYF; DNA: TGCGCCAGCAGCGAGGGACAGGCCTACGAGCAGTACTTC
J: TRBJ1-1; D: TRBD1; V: TRBV12-5; size: NA; CDR3: CASGFWTGANTEAFF; DNA: TGTGCTAGTGGTTTCTGGACAGGAGCGAACACTGAAGCTTTCTTT
J: TRBJ1-4; D: TRBD1; V: TRBV7-9; size: few; CDR3: CASSFGTEEKLFF; DNA: TGTGCCAGCAGCTTTGGGACAGAGGAAAAACTGTTTTTT
J: TRBJ1-5; D: TRBD1; V: TRBV12-5; size: NA; CDR3: CASGWTGPSSQPQHF; DNA: TGTGCTAGTGGGTGGACAGGCCCAAGCAGTCAGCCCCAGCATTTT
J: TRBJ1-6; D: TRBD1; V: TRBV2; size: few; CDR3: CASSEAGDRVFSVNSPLHF; DNA: TGTGCCAGCAGTGAAGCTGGGGACAGGGTATTCTCGGTGAATTCACCCCTCCACTTT
J: TRBJ2-6; D: TRBD1; V: TRBV19; size: NA; CDR3: CASSFGTGTGANVLTF; DNA: TGTGCCAGTAGTTTCGGGACAGGTACAGGGGCCAACGTCCTGACTTTC
J: TRBJ2-3; D: NA; V: TRBV28; size: once; CDR3: CASRNERVGWYF; DNA: TGTGCCAGCAGGAACGAGCGGGTTGGTTGGTATTTT
J: TRBJ2-5; D: TRBD2; V: TRBV7-3; size: NA; CDR3: CASSQSSGGAIKTQYF; DNA: TGTGCCAGCAGCCAATCCAGCGGGGGAGCCATAAAGACCCAGTACTTC
J: TRBJ2-7; D: TRBD2; V: TRBV2; size: NA; CDR3: CASSSNGLAGDEQYF; DNA: TGTGCCAGCAGCTCAAACGGACTAGCGGGTGACGAGCAGTACTTC
J: TRBJ1-1; D: NA; V: TRBV6-6; size: NA; CDR3: CASSEGLSPEAFF; DNA: TGTGCCAGCAGTGAGGGACTATCCCCGGAAGCTTTCTTT
J: TRBJ1-6; D: NA; V: TRBV5-1; size: NA; CDR3: CASSEGDKPGRNSPLHF; DNA: TGCGCCAGCAGCGAGGGGGATAAGCCGGGGCGGAATTCACCCCTCCACTTT
J: TRBJ1-5; D: NA; V: TRBV15; size: once; CDR3: CATSRDNQPQHF; DNA: TGTGCCACCTCGCGGGACAATCAGCCCCAGCATTTT
J: TRBJ1-1; D: NA; V: TRBV6-2/TRBV6-3; size: NA; CDR3: CASSPGRDTTEAFF; DNA: TGTGCCAGCAGTCCAGGCAGGGATACCACTGAAGCTTTCTTT
J: TRBJ1-2; D: TRBD1; V: TRBV5-6; size: NA; CDR3: CASSLGGGIDGYTF; DNA: TGTGCCAGCAGCTTGGGAGGGGGCATTGATGGCTACACCTTC
J: TRBJ2-3; D: NA; V: TRBV5-8; size: NA; CDR3: CASSPPTDTQYF; DNA: TGTGCCAGCAGCCCCCCGACAGATACGCAGTATTTT
J: TRBJ1-6; D: NA; V: TRBV7-2; size: NA; CDR3: CASSRALSGSGSNSPLHF; DNA: TGTGCCAGCAGCCGCGCTTTGAGCGGGAGCGGATCCAATTCACCCCTCCACTTT
J: TRBJ1-4; D: NA; V: TRBV28; size: few; CDR3: CASSFSYWEKLFF; DNA: TGTGCCAGCAGTTTTTCGTACTGGGAAAAACTGTTTTTT
J: TRBJ1-1; D: NA; V: TRBV11-2; size: NA; CDR3: CASSLVGQTEAFF; DNA: TGTGCCAGCAGCTTAGTCGGACAGACTGAAGCTTTCTTT
J: TRBJ2-1; D: TRBD2; V: TRBV3-1/TRBV3-2; size: NA; CDR3: CASSQAGTSGNNEQFF; DNA: TGTGCCAGCAGCCAAGCAGGGACTAGCGGAAACAATGAGCAGTTCTTC
J: TRBJ2-1; D: TRBD2; V: TRBV6-1; size: NA; CDR3: CASSEAGGFGEQFF; DNA: TGTGCCAGCAGTGAAGCGGGGGGGTTTGGAGAGCAGTTCTTC
J: TRBJ2-3; D: TRBD2; V: TRBV19; size: NA; CDR3: CASSNPRGGGTDTQYF; DNA: TGTGCCAGTAGTAATCCGCGCGGGGGTGGCACAGATACGCAGTATTTT
J: TRBJ1-4; D: TRBD1; V: TRBV28; size: NA; CDR3: CASSLYRGRFEKLFF; DNA: TGTGCCAGCAGTCTCTACAGGGGGCGCTTTGAAAAACTGTTTTTT
J: TRBJ1-2; D: NA; V: TRBV30; size: NA; CDR3: CAWSIGLEDGYTF; DNA: TGTGCCTGGAGTATAGGATTAGAGGATGGCTACACCTTC
J: TRBJ1-1; D: TRBD1; V: TRBV30; size: NA; CDR3: CAWQGTGLMNTEAFF; DNA: TGTGCCTGGCAAGGGACAGGATTAATGAACACTGAAGCTTTCTTT
J: TRBJ1-4; D: NA; V: TRBV2; size: NA; CDR3: CASSWAESDATNEKLFF; DNA: TGTGCCAGCAGTTGGGCAGAAAGTGATGCAACTAATGAAAAACTGTTTTTT
J: TRBJ1-5; D: NA; V: TRBV6-5; size: once; CDR3: CASGGRGQPQHF; DNA: TGTGCCAGCGGCGGCAGGGGACAGCCCCAGCATTTT
J: TRBJ2-1; D: NA; V: TRBV7-3; size: NA; CDR3: CASSPGGSYNEQFF; DNA: TGTGCCAGCAGCCCGGGTGGCTCCTACAATGAGCAGTTCTTC
J: TRBJ1-2; D: NA; V: TRBV28; size: NA; CDR3: CASSLTDRPGYTF; DNA: TGTGCCAGCAGTTTAACAGACCGTCCTGGCTACACCTTC
J: TRBJ2-7; D: NA; V: TRBV28; size: NA; CDR3: CASSPPSRRSEQYF; DNA: TGTGCCAGCAGTCCCCCCTCGCGGCGCTCGGAGCAGTACTTC
J: TRBJ1-4; D: NA; V: TRBV27; size: NA; CDR3: CASRTGGMKKLFF; DNA: TGTGCCAGCAGGACGGGGGGTATGAAAAAACTGTTTTTT
J: TRBJ1-2; D: TRBD1; V: TRBV5-1; size: NA; CDR3: CASSPGQGVYNYGYTF; DNA: TGCGCCAGCAGCCCGGGACAGGGGGTCTATAACTATGGCTACACCTTC
J: TRBJ2-2; D: NA; V: TRBV7-9; size: NA; CDR3: CASSFPDSDGTGELFF; DNA: TGTGCCAGCAGCTTTCCGGACAGCGATGGCACCGGGGAGCTGTTTTTT
J: TRBJ1-1; D: NA; V: TRBV19; size: NA; CDR3: CASTGGWWTEAFF; DNA: TGTGCCAGTACTGGGGGGTGGTGGACTGAAGCTTTCTTT
J: TRBJ2-2; D: TRBD1; V: TRBV27; size: NA; CDR3: CASSSRTGGSGYGELFF; DNA: TGTGCCAGCAGTTCTCGTACAGGGGGCAGCGGTTACGGGGAGCTGTTTTTT
J: TRBJ1-6; D: NA; V: TRBV25-1; size: NA; CDR3: CASRWGQASSPLHF; DNA: TGTGCCAGCAGGTGGGGCCAGGCCTCTTCACCCCTCCACTTT
J: TRBJ1-5; D: TRBD1; V: TRBV4-1; size: NA; CDR3: CASSPQTGPRSAQHF; DNA: TGCGCCAGCAGCCCCCAGACAGGGCCTCGATCGGCCCAGCATTTT
J: TRBJ2-7; D: NA; V: TRBV7-2; size: NA; CDR3: CASSSPKTGGEQYF; DNA: TGTGCCAGCAGCTCTCCTAAAACCGGGGGCGAGCAGTACTTC
J: TRBJ2-3; D: TRBD2; V: TRBV11-2; size: NA; CDR3: CASSPGRRGWPDTQYF; DNA: TGTGCCAGCAGCCCCGGAAGGCGGGGGTGGCCAGATACGCAGTATTTT
J: TRBJ1-2; D: NA; V: TRBV24-1; size: NA; CDR3: CATSDSRANYGYTF; DNA: TGTGCCACCAGTGACTCTCGAGCTAACTATGGCTACACCTTC
J: TRBJ1-2; D: TRBD1; V: TRBV19; size: once; CDR3: CASTSTGNYGYTF; DNA: TGTGCCAGTACTTCGACAGGGAACTATGGCTACACCTTC
J: TRBJ2-5; D: TRBD2; V: TRBV19; size: once; CDR3: CASSQKTSSYETQYF; DNA: TGTGCCAGTAGTCAGAAGACTAGCTCCTACGAGACCCAGTACTTC
J: TRBJ1-6; D: TRBD1; V: TRBV2; size: NA; CDR3: CASSGTLTGHNSPLHF; DNA: TGTGCCAGCAGTGGGACTTTGACAGGGCATAATTCACCCCTCCACTTT
J: TRBJ1-2; D: NA; V: TRBV7-9; size: NA; CDR3: CASSTTQGFYGYTF; DNA: TGTGCCAGCAGCACCACGCAGGGGTTCTATGGCTACACCTTC
J: TRBJ2-7; D: TRBD1; V: TRBV27; size: NA; CDR3: CASSLRGLTYEQYF; DNA: TGTGCCAGCAGTTTAAGGGGGCTTACCTACGAGCAGTACTTC
J: TRBJ1-6; D: TRBD1; V: TRBV5-4; size: NA; CDR3: CASSSGDRGYNSPLHF; DNA: TGTGCCAGCAGCTCGGGGGACAGGGGGTACAATTCACCCCTCCACTTT
J: TRBJ1-5; D: TRBD1; V: TRBV4-1; size: NA; CDR3: CASSQAGTGAANQPQHF; DNA: TGCGCCAGCAGCCAAGCAGGGACAGGGGCGGCCAATCAGCCCCAGCATTTT
J: TRBJ1-1; D: NA; V: TRBV7-2; size: NA; CDR3: CASSLATAGYTEAFF; DNA: TGTGCCAGCAGCTTAGCGACAGCGGGGTACACTGAAGCTTTCTTT
J: TRBJ2-7; D: TRBD2; V: TRBV7-9; size: NA; CDR3: CASSRGGFGRSYEQYF; DNA: TGTGCCAGCAGCCGGGGGGGTTTCGGTCGCTCCTACGAGCAGTACTTC
J: TRBJ1-5; D: TRBD1; V: TRBV19; size: NA; CDR3: CASADRGKGNQPQHF; DNA: TGTGCCAGTGCAGACAGGGGTAAAGGCAATCAGCCCCAGCATTTT
J: TRBJ2-3; D: NA; V: TRBV7-2; size: NA; CDR3: CASGGGGPPLRDTQYF; DNA: TGTGCCAGCGGGGGCGGGGGCCCTCCCCTGCGGGATACGCAGTATTTT
J: TRBJ2-3; D: TRBD1; V: TRBV5-4; size: once; CDR3: CASSLVQGSSDTQYF; DNA: TGTGCCAGCAGCTTGGTACAGGGGAGCTCAGATACGCAGTATTTT
J: TRBJ2-7; D: TRBD1; V: TRBV5-4; size: NA; CDR3: CASRKSGTGVLYEQYF; DNA: TGTGCCAGCAGGAAGTCCGGGACAGGGGTGTTGTACGAGCAGTACTTC
J: TRBJ1-6; D: TRBD1; V: TRBV19; size: many; CDR3: CASSMTGDSPLHF; DNA: TGTGCCAGTAGTATGACAGGGGATTCACCCCTCCACTTT
J: TRBJ1-1; D: NA; V: TRBV4-3; size: NA; CDR3: CASSQSRAVNEAFF; DNA: TGCGCCAGCAGCCAATCCCGCGCCGTAAATGAAGCTTTCTTT
J: TRBJ1-1; D: NA; V: TRBV28; size: NA; CDR3: CASSLVGGNTEAFF; DNA: TGTGCCAGCAGTTTAGTGGGGGGAAACACTGAAGCTTTCTTT
J: TRBJ1-1; D: TRBD1; V: TRBV12-3/TRBV12-4; size: NA; CDR3: CASSRDRNTEAFF; DNA: TGTGCCAGCAGTCGGGACAGGAACACTGAAGCTTTCTTT
J: TRBJ1-1; D: NA; V: TRBV5-1; size: NA; CDR3: CASSLDPPRQVMNTEAFF; DNA: TGCGCCAGCAGCTTGGACCCACCGCGACAGGTTATGAACACTGAAGCTTTCTTT